These 7 T cell receptor beta chains share one sample of origin, sequenced in a study of preoperative IRX-2 immunotherapy in early breast cancer (dated by TCRdb to between 2018 and 2020). The protocol used for the library was the immunoSEQ multiplex PCR assay. What TCRdb holds here is the immuneACCESS table cut down to in-frame rearrangements. Part of the clones is not present; checked against another copy, under half of the missing clones reflect an unresolved V gene, and the others are unexplained. The sample data list fewer than 25,000 clones, and about 85% of these were observed just once. The top ten constitute about 1% of the sample. The treatment or condition label of this sample denotes: preoperative locoregional IRX-2 cytokine immunotherapy. The sample was lymph node tissue, taken after IRX-2 immunotherapy. These receptors all stem from a human donor with breast cancer.

V usage is TRBV11-3 and J usage is TRBJ2-7, with 9 bases matching TRBD1. The V and J ends lost 6 bases and 6 bases, in that order; junction bases with no gene match: 9. Per the germline V gene, CDR1 is SGHNT and CDR2 is YENEEA. The CDR3 covers 14 residues. The CDR3 is CASRSGTGLTEQYF. The CDR3 DNA reads as TGTGCCAGCAGATCCGGGACAGGGTTAACCGAGCAGTACTTC. Full variable domain (remainder filled in from reference TRBV11-3 and TRBJ2-7): EAGVVQSPRYKIIEKKQPVAFWCNPISGHNTLYWYLQNLGQGPELLIRYENEEAVDDSQLPKDRFSAERLKGVDSTLKIQPAELGDSAVYLCASRSGTGLTEQYFGPGTRLTVT.

V usage is TRBV12-5 and J usage is TRBJ2-1, with D possibly being TRBD2 (7 bases). This CDR3 is 15 amino acids long. Germline V gene lookup returns CDR1 LGHNT and CDR2 FRNRAP. The CDR3 DNA reads TGTGCCAGCACCACAGGGAGGGGATCCTACAATGAGCAGTTCTTC. This codes for CASTTGRGSYNEQFF.

The V and J genes are TRBV28 and TRBJ1-2, with 8 bases fitting TRBD1. This CDR3 region has 13 residues. J gave up 4 bases and V 5 bases, and 3 bases lay outside the gene matches. Germline loops: CDR1 MDHEN, CDR2 SYDVKM. The DNA for the CDR3 is TGTGCCAGCAGTACAGGGGGGGGCTATGGCTACACCTTC. It specifies CASSTGGGYGYTF.

The rearrangement links TRBV29-1 to TRBJ1-4; D call uncertain. The germline V and J ends were trimmed by 6 bases and 0 bases, with 11 bases remaining between them. Per the germline V gene, CDR1 is SQVTM and CDR2 is ANQGSEA. The CDR3 spans 14 residues. The chain's CDR3 is CSVSSGTTNEKLFF. In DNA form, the CDR3 reads TGCAGCGTCTCTTCGGGAACAACTAATGAAAAACTGTTTTTT.

The gene calls are TRBV6-8 and TRBJ1-2; D call uncertain. This CDR3 contains 16 residues. The V gene's germline CDR1 is MNHGY and CDR2 SAAAGT. V lost 2 bases to trimming and J lost 0 bases, with 13 bases between them. This CDR3 reads CASSYPRGRTNYGYTF. The CDR3 coding sequence is TGTGCCAGCAGTTACCCCCGTGGCAGAACTAACTATGGCTACACCTTC.

The chain carries TRBV12-5 and TRBJ2-7; 7 bases are a match to TRBD2. CDR3 size: 13 residues. CDR1 and CDR2 (germline): LGHNT, FRNRAP. The CDR3 spells CASTLGGTYEQYF. CDR3 in DNA: TGTGCCAGCACGCTGGGGGGGACCTACGAGCAGTACTTC.

The rearrangement uses TRBV19 and TRBJ1-2; TRBD1 matches 9 bases. J gave up 8 bases and V 4 bases, and 5 bases lay outside the gene matches. Per germline, CDR1 LNHDA and CDR2 SQIVND (reference sequence). The CDR3 is 13 amino acids. The CDR3, as DNA: TGTGCCAGTAGTAGGGGACAGGGACACGGCTACACCTTC. This translates into CASSRGQGHGYTF.